This passage covers 17 T cell receptor beta chains from one sample sequenced in a study of cytomegalovirus exposure and HLA in healthy donors (dated by TCRdb to about 2017). Library preparation used the immunoSEQ multiplex PCR assay. The multiplex PCR relied on a mix of 60 forward primers for TCR Vbeta segments and 13 reverse primers for TCR Jbeta segments. The table comes from immuneACCESS by way of TCRdb, which keeps in-frame sequences with V and J called. Part of the clones is missing from these tables; in studies checked, under half for an unresolved V gene and the rest for unknown reasons. This sample has some 170,000 clones in its table, and around 81% of those were observed once. Roughly 1% of the sample is taken by the ten largest. Material for sequencing was PBMCs. These receptors all come from a woman in her forties in good health and CMV-seronegative.

This CDR3 reads CATGGGGQPQHF. As DNA, the CDR3 is TGTGCCACGGGAGGGGGGGGACAGCCCCAGCATTTT. The chain has TRBV19 and TRBJ1-5; D is perhaps TRBD1 (6 bases). Germline V gene data show CDR1 as LNHDA and CDR2 as SQIVND (reference sequence). The CDR3 sequence is 12 residues long. The V and J ends lost 10 bases and 7 bases respectively, with 14 bases between them.

The V and J genes are TRBV27 and TRBJ2-7; D perhaps matches TRBD1 (6 bases). Germline CDR1 is MNHEY and CDR2 is SMNVEV (reference sequence). Trimming took off 3 bases at V and 3 bases at J, with 9 bases between the two ends. The CDR3 consists of 13 residues. The CDR3 DNA sequence: TGTGCCAGCAGTTTCACAGGGAGCTACGAGCAGTACTTC. It is translated as CASSFTGSYEQYF.

Of note for this clone: This same CDR3 is encoded by further DNA sequences in the sample. The chain joins TRBV19 to TRBJ1-1; D ambiguous. The CDR3 has 13 amino acids. CDR1 LNHDA and CDR2 SQIVND come from the germline V gene (reference sequence). Trimming removed 4 bases at V and 0 bases at J, with 6 bases between. CDR3 sequence: CASSTQMNTEAFF. CDR3 bases: TGTGCCAGTAGTACTCAGATGAACACTGAAGCTTTCTTT.

CDR3 sequence (DNA): TGTGCCAGCAGCTCTACGGGACTAGCGGGAGGTGCCTACAATGAGCAGTTCTTC. As protein: CASSSTGLAGGAYNEQFF. The chain uses TRBV13 and TRBJ2-1; 15 nucleotides align to TRBD2. Germline trimming cut 4 bases from V and 2 bases from J; bases unmatched to any gene: 6. The CDR3 totals 18 residues. The V gene's germline CDR1 is PRHDT and CDR2 FYEKMQ (reference sequence).

The genes are TRBV15 and TRBJ2-5; possibly TRBD1 for D (5 bases). There are 14 residues in the CDR3. Trimming took 5 bases from V and 5 from J, leaving 15 bases between them. Germline CDR1 LNHNV, CDR2 YYDKDF (reference sequence). CDR3 region: CATSHSQSGETQYF. CDR3 DNA sequence: TGTGCCACCAGCCACTCCCAATCAGGGGAGACCCAGTACTTC.

Of note for this clone: The sample contains more than one DNA sequence encoding this CDR3. This chain links TRBV5-1 with TRBJ2-2; 11 bases align to TRBD2. Unmatched junction bases numbered 0, after V lost 4 bases and J lost 4 bases. The CDR3 loop spans 14 amino acids. Germline lookup yields CDR1 SGHRS and CDR2 YFSETQ. The CDR3 loop reads CASSLAGGTGELFF. DNA for the CDR3: TGCGCCAGCAGCCTAGCGGGAGGCACCGGGGAGCTGTTTTTT.

The chain recombines TRBV18 with TRBJ1-1; 8 bases match TRBD1. CDR1 and CDR2 from the germline V gene are KGHSH and LQKENI. J gave up 3 bases and V 5 bases, and 8 bases lay outside the gene matches. The CDR3 has 15 residues. For the CDR3, the DNA is TGTGCCAGCTCATTTTTACAGGGGGAGGACACTGAAGCTTTCTTT. It specifies CASSFLQGEDTEAFF.

Comment on this clone: One end of the junction does not line up with germline, which may come from a read error. This chain links TRBV10-3 with TRBJ1-1; no reliable D call. The CDR3 is 13 amino acids. Germline CDR1 and CDR2: ENHRY and SYGVKD. The CDR3 here is CASSSGRRAEAFF. The CDR3 coding sequence is TGTGCCAGCAGTTCCGGTAGGCGGGCTGAAGCTTTCTTT.

The rearrangement links TRBV27 to TRBJ1-1, with 7 positions matching TRBD1. The length of the CDR3 is 17 residues. V shed 2 bases and J 0 bases; nucleotides not matched to a gene: 9. In germline, CDR1 is MNHEY, CDR2 SMNVEV (reference sequence). The CDR3 here is CASSLGKTGALNTEAFF. The CDR3 bases are TGTGCCAGCAGTTTAGGGAAAACAGGGGCTTTGAACACTGAAGCTTTCTTT.

J is TRBJ1-1 and V is TRBV19, with 10 nucleotides matching TRBD1. With 7 bases clipped from V and 0 bases from J, the junction kept 11 bases outside the gene matches. The germline CDR1 and CDR2 sequences are LNHDA and SQIVND (reference sequence). This CDR3 is built from 17 residues. The CDR3 nucleotides read TGTGCCAGTACCGGGTTGGGACAGGGGAGCCTGAACACTGAAGCTTTCTTT. It encodes CASTGLGQGSLNTEAFF.

The CDR3 is CASSQRQQPPYGYTF. The CDR3, as DNA: TGTGCCAGCAGCCAACGACAGCAGCCTCCCTATGGCTACACCTTC. This rearrangement joins TRBV14 to TRBJ1-2; perhaps TRBD1 as D (5 bases). The V end lost 2 bases, the J end lost 4 bases, and 14 bases lay between the germline ends. The CDR3 is 15 residues long. From germline, CDR1 is SGHDN and CDR2 FVKESK.

This chain joins TRBV30 and TRBJ2-7, with 11 positions matching TRBD1. Germline V gives CDR1 GTSNPN, CDR2 SVGIG (reference sequence). CDR3 size: 14 residues. The V gene end was trimmed by 1 base and the J gene end by 4 bases; junction bases not matched to a gene: 3. CDR3 DNA sequence: TGTGCCTGGAGTGGGACAGGGGGCGTATACGAGCAGTACTTC. Protein sequence: CAWSGTGGVYEQYF.

The chain combines TRBV30 with TRBJ2-7, with 12 bases fitting TRBD2. Germline-derived CDR1 and CDR2 are GTSNPN and SVGIG (reference sequence). This CDR3 spans 15 amino acids. Unmatched junction bases numbered 5, after V lost 1 base and J lost 4 bases. CDR3 region: CAWSAGLAGLYEQYF. DNA of the CDR3: TGTGCCTGGAGTGCCGGACTAGCGGGACTATACGAGCAGTACTTC.

The rearrangement uses TRBV15 and TRBJ1-1; 8 nucleotides agree with TRBD1. The CDR3 has 15 amino acids. Germline V gives CDR1 LNHNV, CDR2 YYDKDF (reference sequence). J gave up 0 bases and V 3 bases, and 3 bases lay outside the gene matches. The CDR3 region is CATSSSGQVNTEAFF. The DNA for the CDR3 is TGTGCCACCAGCAGCTCGGGACAGGTGAACACTGAAGCTTTCTTT.

V is TRBV11-2 and J is TRBJ2-7; 8 bases agree with TRBD2. The CDR3 runs 15 residues. The germline V gene has CDR1 SGHAT and CDR2 FQNNGV. V shed 5 bases, J shed 2 bases, and the junction held 8 bases outside the gene matches. The CDR3 coding sequence is TGTGCCAGCAGCGCGACTAGCGTAAAACCCTACGAGCAGTACTTC. Translated: CASSATSVKPYEQYF.

CDR3 bases: TGTGCCAGCAGCGGACAGGGTGCTAATGAAAAACTGTTTTTT. Protein product: CASSGQGANEKLFF. This chain uses TRBV9 with TRBJ1-4; 7 bases match TRBD1. Germline lookup yields CDR1 SGDLS and CDR2 YYNGEE. The V gene end was trimmed by 3 bases and the J gene end by 3 bases; junction bases not matched to a gene: 2. This CDR3 comprises 14 residues. Full variable domain (outside the CDR3, taken from reference TRBV9 and TRBJ1-4): DSGVTQTPKHLITATGQRVTLRCSPRSGDLSVYWYQQSLDQGLQFLIQYYNGEERAKGNILERFSAQQFPDLHSELNLSSLELGDSALYFCASSGQGANEKLFFGSGTQLSVL.

The V and J genes are TRBV11-1 and TRBJ1-4; 8 positions match TRBD1. J gave up 5 bases and V 5 bases, and 4 bases lay outside the gene matches. The CDR3 has 14 residues. Germline V gene data show CDR1 as SGHAT and CDR2 as FQDESV (reference sequence). This chain's CDR3 is CASSLGQGNEKLFF. The CDR3 coding sequence is TGTGCCAGCAGCCTCGGACAGGGAAATGAAAAACTGTTTTTT.